What follows describes a single T cell receptor (beta chain). Its target is not known. This CDR3 has 15 residues. Looked up from germline, CDR1 is DFQATT and CDR2 is SNEGSKA (reference sequence). The data were taken from a study of T cells expressing NK-cell markers. In the study overall: Sorted CD3+CD56+NKG2C+, CD3+CD56+NKG2C- and CD3+CD56-NKG2C+ T cells supplied TCR beta repertoires. The authors sequenced eight donors, of whom seven were HCMV-seropositive and one was seronegative. Study-wide results and limits: Researchers report these clonotypes also headed the CD3+CD56-NKG2C+ fraction in a few donors. Dominant NKG2C+ clonotype frequencies of about 1.0-8% of CD8+ T cells were measured in several donors.

TCRdb reprocessed the 5' RACE reads, with one entry per CDR3 protein and no DNA. The repertoire table contains over 100,000 distinct CDR3 sequences. The chain combines TRBV20-1 with TRBJ2-1; TCRdb's D call of TRBD2 is untestable without DNA. The sequenced material came from blood T cells: a sorted CD56 or NKG2C T cell subset, CD4+ or CD8+ T cells, or bulk PBMC T cells (not recorded which). The clonotype was recovered from a woman between 18 and 69 years old in good health. This CDR3 is CSARDGTSGSNEQFF.